This TCR beta chain was sequenced during a study of cytomegalovirus exposure and HLA in healthy donors. Study details: Findings of an earlier analysis included under 140 million unique TCR beta sequences from some 180 million T cells. Caucasian-associated ancestry cluster membership applied to just over 80% of a few hundred genotyped donors.

PCR employed 60 Vbeta and 13 Jbeta primers. Measured with immunoSEQ multiplex PCR; TCRdb has only the in-frame clones, and not every one. The sample lists roughly 250,000 clones; approximately 80% were seen once. The donors (healthy individuals) were bone marrow donors. CDR3 length: 16 amino acids. V was shortened by 5 bases and J by 0 bases, with 15 bases between the two germline ends. CDR1 and CDR2 from the germline V gene are PRHDT and FYEKMQ (reference sequence). The clonotype originates from a girl aged 2 to 9 in good health and CMV-seronegative. The chain is built from TRBV13 and TRBJ2-3, with a tentative D call TRBD2 (6 bases). The sample consisted of PBMCs. The CDR3 is CASSPDSGGSTDTQYF. CDR3 DNA sequence: TGTGCCAGCAGCCCCGATAGCGGAGGCAGCACAGATACGCAGTATTTT. The whole variable domain, remainder taken from reference TRBV13 and TRBJ2-3, is AAGVIQSPRHLIKEKRETATLKCYPIPRHDTVYWYQQGPGQDPQFLISFYEKMQSDKGSIPDRFSAQQFSDYHSELNMSSLELGDSALYFCASSPDSGGSTDTQYFGPGTRLTVL.